This T cell receptor beta chain was documented in a study of tumor and adjacent non-tumor tissue in lung cancer. RNA was extracted from bulk tissue without any cell sorting. V shed 7 bases and J 0 bases; nucleotides not matched to a gene: 6. The CDR3 loop spans 15 amino acids. Regarding this clonotype: Its target is not known.

Three rounds of nested PCR, following a modified ARM-PCR protocol, produced the TCRbeta library. TCRdb itself ran the multiplex PCR reads through MiXCR, one entry per CDR3 protein. The sample consists of 76,000 or so distinct CDR3 sequences, under 70% of them appearing once. Points from the study as a whole: Compared with tumor, normal lung showed significantly lower TCR diversity.

Specimen: lung tumor tissue. The receptor's source is a woman aged 70-85 years with non-small cell lung cancer. The chain uses TRBV12-3 or TRBV12-4 and TRBJ1-5; 7 bases are a match to TRBD1. The CDR3 protein is CASTVGDSSNQPQHF. The CDR3 bases are TGTGCCAGCACCGTGGGGGACAGTAGCAATCAGCCCCAGCATTTT.